This TCR beta chain comes out of a study of shared clonotypes between healthy human individuals. V lost 1 base and J lost 2, with 11 bases in between. CDR1 is SQVTM, CDR2 ANQGSEA, per germline. The CDR3 sequence is 14 residues long. Sequencing used immunoSEQ multiplex PCR; TCRdb keeps in-frame clones, though not all of them. The repertoire includes roughly 650,000 clones, approximately 96% of them detected once, and 0.095% to 0.13% sits in the top ten. General study findings and limits: Rarefaction showed that sequencing of sorted subsets was incomplete (despite large depth). A reduction in generation probabilities was seen for non-shared clonotypes relative to those shared by all four donors. Sharing across four donors was seen in approximately 5.2% of naive CD4 clonotypes.

A remark on this clone: The antigen is unknown.

CD8 cells classed as naive were CD45RO-negative and positively selected for CCR7, excluding terminally differentiated effector memory CD45RA+ cells. All donors were Caucasian adults living in Nashville, Tennessee. The sample taken for sequencing was naive CD8+ T cells sorted from blood. The genes are TRBV29-1 and TRBJ1-2; D is uncertain. The receptor comes from a woman in her twenties or thirties in good health. In DNA form, the CDR3 reads TGCAGCGTTGAAGGCGAATCAGAAAACTATGGCTACACCTTC. This sequence encodes CSVEGESENYGYTF.